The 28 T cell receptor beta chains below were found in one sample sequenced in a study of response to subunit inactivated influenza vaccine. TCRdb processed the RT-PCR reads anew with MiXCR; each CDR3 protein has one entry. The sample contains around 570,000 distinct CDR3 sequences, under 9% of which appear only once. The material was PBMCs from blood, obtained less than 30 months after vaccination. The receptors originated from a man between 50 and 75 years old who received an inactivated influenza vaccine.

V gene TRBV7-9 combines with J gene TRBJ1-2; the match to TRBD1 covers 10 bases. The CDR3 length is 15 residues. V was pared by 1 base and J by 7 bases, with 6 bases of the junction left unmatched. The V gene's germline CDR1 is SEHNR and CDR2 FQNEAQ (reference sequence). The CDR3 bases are TGTGCCAGCAGCTTAGACGGGACAGGGGCCAGTGGCTACACCTTC. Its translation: CASSLDGTGASGYTF.

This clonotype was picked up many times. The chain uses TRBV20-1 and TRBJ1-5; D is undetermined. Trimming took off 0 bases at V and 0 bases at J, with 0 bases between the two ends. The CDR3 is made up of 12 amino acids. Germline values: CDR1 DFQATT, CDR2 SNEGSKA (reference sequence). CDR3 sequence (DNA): TGCAGTGCTAGAGATAGCAATCAGCCCCAGCATTTT. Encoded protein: CSARDSNQPQHF.

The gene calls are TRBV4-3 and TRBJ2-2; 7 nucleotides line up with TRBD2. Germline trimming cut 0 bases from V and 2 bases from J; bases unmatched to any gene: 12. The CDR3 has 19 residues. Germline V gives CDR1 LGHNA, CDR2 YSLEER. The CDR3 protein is CASSQEVSRGSVNTGELFF. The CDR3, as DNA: TGCGCCAGCAGCCAAGAAGTTTCCCGCGGGAGCGTTAACACCGGGGAGCTGTTTTTT.

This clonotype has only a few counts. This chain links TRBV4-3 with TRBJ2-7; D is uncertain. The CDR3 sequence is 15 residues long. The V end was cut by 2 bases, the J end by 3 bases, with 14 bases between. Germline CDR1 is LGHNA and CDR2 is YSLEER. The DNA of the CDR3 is TGCGCCAGCAGCCAAAGAATCGAACTTCACTACGAGCAGTACTTC. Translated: CASSQRIELHYEQYF.

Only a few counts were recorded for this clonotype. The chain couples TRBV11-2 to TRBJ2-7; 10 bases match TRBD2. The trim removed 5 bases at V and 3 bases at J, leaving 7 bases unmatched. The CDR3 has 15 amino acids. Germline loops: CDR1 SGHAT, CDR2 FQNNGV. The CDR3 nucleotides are TGTGCCAGCAGCCCCGCCGTAGCGGGAGGCTACGAGCAGTACTTC. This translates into CASSPAVAGGYEQYF.

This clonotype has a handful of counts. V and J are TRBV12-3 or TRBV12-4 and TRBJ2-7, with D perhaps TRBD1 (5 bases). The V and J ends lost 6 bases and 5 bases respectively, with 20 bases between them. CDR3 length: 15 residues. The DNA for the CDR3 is TGTGCCAGCAGAAAGGACATAACCCCTTGGAACGAGCAGTACTTC. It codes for CASRKDITPWNEQYF.

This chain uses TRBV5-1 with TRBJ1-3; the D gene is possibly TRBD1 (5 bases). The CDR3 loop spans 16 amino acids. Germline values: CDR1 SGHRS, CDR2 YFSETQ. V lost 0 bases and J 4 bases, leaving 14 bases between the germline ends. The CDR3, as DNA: TGCGCCAGCAGCTTGGAGTATCGGGGGATAGGAAACACCATATATTTT. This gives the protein CASSLEYRGIGNTIYF.

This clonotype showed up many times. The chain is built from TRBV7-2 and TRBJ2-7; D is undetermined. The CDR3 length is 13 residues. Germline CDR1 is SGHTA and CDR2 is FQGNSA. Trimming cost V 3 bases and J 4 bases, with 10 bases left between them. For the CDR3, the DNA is TGTGCCAGCAGCTTCACGTCCGGGTACGAGCAGTACTTC. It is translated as CASSFTSGYEQYF.

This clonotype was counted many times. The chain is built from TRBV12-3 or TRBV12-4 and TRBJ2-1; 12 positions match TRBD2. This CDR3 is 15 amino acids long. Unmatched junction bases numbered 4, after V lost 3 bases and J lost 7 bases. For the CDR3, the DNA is TGTGCCAGCAGTTTTTCTAGCGGGAGGGGGAATGAGCAGTTCTTC. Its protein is CASSFSSGRGNEQFF.

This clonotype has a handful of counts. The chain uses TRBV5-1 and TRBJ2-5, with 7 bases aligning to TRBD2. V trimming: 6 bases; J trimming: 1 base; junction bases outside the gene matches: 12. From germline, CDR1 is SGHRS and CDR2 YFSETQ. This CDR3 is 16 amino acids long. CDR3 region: CASTFWAGATQETQYF. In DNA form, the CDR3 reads TGCGCCAGCACCTTCTGGGCGGGAGCTACCCAAGAGACCCAGTACTTC.

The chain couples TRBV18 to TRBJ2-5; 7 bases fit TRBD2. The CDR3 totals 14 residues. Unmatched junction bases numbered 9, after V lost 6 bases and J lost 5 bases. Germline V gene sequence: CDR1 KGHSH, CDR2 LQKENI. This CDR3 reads CASSSRGGVETQYF. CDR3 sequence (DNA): TGTGCCAGCTCGAGCCGGGGAGGGGTCGAGACCCAGTACTTC.

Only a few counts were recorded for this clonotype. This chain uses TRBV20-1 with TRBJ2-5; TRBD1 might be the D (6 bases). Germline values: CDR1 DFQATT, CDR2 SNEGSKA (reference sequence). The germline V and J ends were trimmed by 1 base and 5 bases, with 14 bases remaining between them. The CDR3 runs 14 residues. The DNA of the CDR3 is TGCAGTGCTAGAGGAGGGGGTTTTGGGGAGACCCAGTACTTC. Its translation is CSARGGGFGETQYF.

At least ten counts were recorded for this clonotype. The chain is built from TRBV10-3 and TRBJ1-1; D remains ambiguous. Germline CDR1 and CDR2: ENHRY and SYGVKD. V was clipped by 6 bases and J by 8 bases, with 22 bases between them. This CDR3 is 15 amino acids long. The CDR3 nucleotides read TGTGCCATCAGCCAGTCCTTGACACCCCTGGGGGAAGCTTTCTTT. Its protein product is CAISQSLTPLGEAFF.

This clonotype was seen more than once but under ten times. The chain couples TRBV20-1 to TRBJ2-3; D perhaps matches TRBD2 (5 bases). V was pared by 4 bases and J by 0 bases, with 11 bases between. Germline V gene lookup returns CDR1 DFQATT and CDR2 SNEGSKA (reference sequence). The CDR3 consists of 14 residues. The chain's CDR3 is CSAIGLLSTDTQYF. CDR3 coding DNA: TGCAGTGCTATAGGACTTCTTAGCACAGATACGCAGTATTTT.

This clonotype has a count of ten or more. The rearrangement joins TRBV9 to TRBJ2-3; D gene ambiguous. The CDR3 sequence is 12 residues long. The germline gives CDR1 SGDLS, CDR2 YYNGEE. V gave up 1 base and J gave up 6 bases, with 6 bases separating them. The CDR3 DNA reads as TGTGCCAGCAGCGTATTGGGGGATACGCAGTATTTT. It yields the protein CASSVLGDTQYF.

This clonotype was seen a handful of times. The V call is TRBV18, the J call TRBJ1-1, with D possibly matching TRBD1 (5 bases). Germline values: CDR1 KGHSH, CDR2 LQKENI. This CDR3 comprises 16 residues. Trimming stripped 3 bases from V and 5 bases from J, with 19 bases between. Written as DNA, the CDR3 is TGTGCCAGCTCACCCGCCGAGTCAGGGATAGGGACTGAAGCTTTCTTT. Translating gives CASSPAESGIGTEAFF.

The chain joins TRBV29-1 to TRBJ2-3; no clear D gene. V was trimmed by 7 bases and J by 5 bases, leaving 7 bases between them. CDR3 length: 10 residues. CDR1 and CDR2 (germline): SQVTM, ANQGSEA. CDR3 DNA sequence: TGCAGCGGCCTCCAAGATACGCAGTATTTT. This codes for CSGLQDTQYF.

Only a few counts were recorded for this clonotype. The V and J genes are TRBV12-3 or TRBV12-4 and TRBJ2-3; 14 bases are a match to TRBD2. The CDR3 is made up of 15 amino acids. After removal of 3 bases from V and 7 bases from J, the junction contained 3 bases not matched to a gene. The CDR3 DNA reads TGTGCCAGCAGTTTGACTAGCGGGGGGGGCAATACGCAGTATTTT. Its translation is CASSLTSGGGNTQYF.

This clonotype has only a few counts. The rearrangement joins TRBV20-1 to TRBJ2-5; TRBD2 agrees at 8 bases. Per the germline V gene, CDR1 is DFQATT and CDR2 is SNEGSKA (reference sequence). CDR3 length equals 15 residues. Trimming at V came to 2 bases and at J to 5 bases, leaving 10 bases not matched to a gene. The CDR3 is CSARPNSGVGETQYF. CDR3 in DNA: TGCAGTGCTAGACCGAATAGCGGGGTCGGGGAGACCCAGTACTTC.

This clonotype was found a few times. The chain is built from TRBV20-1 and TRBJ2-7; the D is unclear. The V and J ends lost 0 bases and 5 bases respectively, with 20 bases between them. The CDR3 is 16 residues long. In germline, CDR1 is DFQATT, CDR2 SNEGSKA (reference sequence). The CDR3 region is CSARDQGYPFLHEQYF. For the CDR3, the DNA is TGCAGTGCTAGAGATCAAGGCTACCCCTTTCTCCACGAGCAGTACTTC.

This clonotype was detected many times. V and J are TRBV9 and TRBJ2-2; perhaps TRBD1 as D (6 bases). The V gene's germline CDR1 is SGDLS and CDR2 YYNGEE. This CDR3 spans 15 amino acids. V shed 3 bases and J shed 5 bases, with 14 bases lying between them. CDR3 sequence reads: CASSAHTGQTGELFF. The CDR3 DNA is TGTGCCAGCAGCGCTCACACAGGGCAAACCGGGGAGCTGTTTTTT.

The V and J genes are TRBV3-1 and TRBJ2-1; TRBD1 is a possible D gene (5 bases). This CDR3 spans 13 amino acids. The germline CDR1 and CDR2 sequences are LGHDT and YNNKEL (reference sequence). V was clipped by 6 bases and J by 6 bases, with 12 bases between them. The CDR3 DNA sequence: TGTGCCAGCAGGGTCCAGGGTAGCAATGAGCAGTTCTTC. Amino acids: CASRVQGSNEQFF.

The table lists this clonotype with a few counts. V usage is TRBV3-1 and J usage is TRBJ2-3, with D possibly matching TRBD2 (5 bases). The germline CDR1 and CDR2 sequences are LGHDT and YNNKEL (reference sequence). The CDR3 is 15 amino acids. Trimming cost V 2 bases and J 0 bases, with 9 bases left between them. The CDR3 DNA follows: TGTGCCAGCAGCCAACTAGCTCATAGCACAGATACGCAGTATTTT. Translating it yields CASSQLAHSTDTQYF.

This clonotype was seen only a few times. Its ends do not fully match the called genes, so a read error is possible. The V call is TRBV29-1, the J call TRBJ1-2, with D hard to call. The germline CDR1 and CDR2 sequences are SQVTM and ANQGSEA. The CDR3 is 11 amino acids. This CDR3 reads CSVGMAGPTAF. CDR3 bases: TGCAGCGTGGGCATGGCGGGCCCCACGGCCTTC.

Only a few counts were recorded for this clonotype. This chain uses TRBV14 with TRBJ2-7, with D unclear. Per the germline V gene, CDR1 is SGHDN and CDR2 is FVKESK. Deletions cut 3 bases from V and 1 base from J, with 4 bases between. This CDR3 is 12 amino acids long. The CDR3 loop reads CASSHRSYEQYF. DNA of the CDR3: TGTGCCAGCAGCCACCGTTCCTACGAGCAGTACTTC.

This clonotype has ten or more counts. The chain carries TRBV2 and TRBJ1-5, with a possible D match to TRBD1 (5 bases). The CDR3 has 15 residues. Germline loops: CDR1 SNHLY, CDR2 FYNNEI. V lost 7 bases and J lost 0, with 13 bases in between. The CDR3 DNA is TGTGCCAGCAACGTTGACAGTTATAGCAATCAGCCCCAGCATTTT. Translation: CASNVDSYSNQPQHF.

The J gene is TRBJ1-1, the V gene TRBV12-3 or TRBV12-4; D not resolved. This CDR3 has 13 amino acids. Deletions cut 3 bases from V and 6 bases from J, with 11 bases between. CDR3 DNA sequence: TGTGCCAGCAGTTTCCAGATGGGCGCTGAAGCTTTCTTT. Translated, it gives CASSFQMGAEAFF.

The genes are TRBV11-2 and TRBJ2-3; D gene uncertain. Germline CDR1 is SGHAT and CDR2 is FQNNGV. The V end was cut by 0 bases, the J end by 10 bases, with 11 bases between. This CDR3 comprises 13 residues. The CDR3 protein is CASSLDSPGSQYF. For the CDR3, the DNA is TGTGCCAGCAGCTTAGACTCCCCTGGTTCGCAGTATTTT.